The rows below give T cell receptor beta chains drawn from one sample of a study of blood T cell repertoires in COVID-19. Some clones are missing from TCRdb's copy, which holds only in-frame ones; the method was immunoSEQ multiplex PCR. The sample holds more than 90,000 clones, roughly nine tenths seen once. Sequences were obtained from peripheral blood. Receptors originate from a man between 40 and 49 years old with acute or convalescent COVID-19. The CDR3 runs from the conserved cysteine through the conserved F or W. A D gene is named only where the DNA matches it firmly. A clone size is listed for some rows: how often the clone was seen (once, few, many), or a class if it is expanded.

>TRBD1|TRBV9|NA|TRBJ2-7
CASSTRTGSNSYEQYF
TGTGCCAGCAGCACGAGGACAGGGTCGAACTCCTACGAGCAGTACTTC
>TRBD1|TRBV5-1|NA|TRBJ2-7
CASSLGQGAQYEQYF
TGCGCCAGCAGCTTGGGACAGGGGGCGCAGTACGAGCAGTACTTC
>TRBD1|TRBV14|NA|TRBJ1-1
CASSQVSLTGVAFF
TGTGCCAGCAGCCAAGTCTCTCTGACAGGGGTGGCTTTCTTT
>NA|TRBV5-1|NA|TRBJ1-1
CASSKERGHENTEAFF
TGCGCCAGCAGCAAAGAACGGGGACACGAAAACACTGAAGCTTTCTTT
>TRBD1|TRBV4-1|NA|TRBJ2-1
CASSQDPTGSYNEQFF
TGCGCCAGCAGCCAAGATCCGACAGGGAGCTACAATGAGCAGTTCTTC
>NA|TRBV9|NA|TRBJ1-6
CASRHTGSCNSPLHF
TGTGCCAGCAGACACACAGGGTCTTGTAATTCACCCCTCCACTTT
>NA|TRBV10-3|NA|TRBJ2-1
CAISESDIEQFF
TGTGCCATCAGTGAGTCGGACATTGAGCAGTTCTTC
>NA|TRBV19|NA|TRBJ1-1
CASSIVPGVLTNTEAFF
TGTGCCAGTAGTATAGTCCCAGGGGTTTTAACTAACACTGAAGCTTTCTTT
>NA|TRBV7-9|NA|TRBJ1-4
CASNQGGDGEKLFF
TGTGCCAGCAACCAAGGAGGAGATGGTGAAAAACTGTTTTTT
>TRBD1|TRBV12-3/TRBV12-4|NA|TRBJ2-1
CASSRRQGFEQFF
TGTGCCAGCAGCCGTAGACAGGGTTTTGAGCAGTTCTTC
>TRBD2|TRBV29-1|NA|TRBJ2-3
CSADGEGTSGIRNTDTQYF
TGCAGCGCCGATGGGGAGGGGACTAGCGGGATTAGAAACACAGATACGCAGTATTTT
>TRBD1|TRBV7-2|NA|TRBJ2-1
CASSLVSGQYNEQFF
TGTGCCAGCAGCTTAGTGTCGGGACAGTACAATGAGCAGTTCTTC
>TRBD2|TRBV4-3|NA|TRBJ2-7
CASSLGRGDEQYF
TGCGCCAGCAGCCTCGGGAGGGGAGACGAGCAGTACTTC
>NA|TRBV4-3|many|TRBJ1-2
CASSQVLGGLGYGYTF
TGCGCCAGCAGCCAAGTCCTCGGTGGGCTCGGCTATGGCTACACCTTC
>NA|TRBV6-1|NA|TRBJ2-5
CASSEQGLAETQYF
TGTGCCAGCAGTGAACAGGGGTTGGCGGAGACCCAGTACTTC
>NA|TRBV5-5|NA|TRBJ2-5
CASSFGGSQETQYF
TGTGCCAGCAGCTTCGGGGGATCTCAAGAGACCCAGTACTTC
>NA|TRBV12-3/TRBV12-4|NA|TRBJ1-1
CASSPPGAEAFF
TGTGCCAGCAGTCCCCCGGGGGCTGAAGCTTTCTTT
>NA|TRBV7-2|NA|TRBJ1-4
CASSLTATNEKLFF
TGTGCCAGCAGCTTAACTGCAACTAATGAAAAACTGTTTTTT
>NA|TRBV7-2|NA|TRBJ1-3
CASSLRQDIGNTIYF
TGTGCCAGCAGCTTAAGACAGGATATCGGAAACACCATATATTTT
>NA|TRBV12-3/TRBV12-4|NA|TRBJ1-1
CASSLRVNTEAFF
TGTGCCAGCAGTTTACGGGTGAACACTGAAGCTTTCTTT